This TCR beta chain came from a study of T cell responses to AZD1222 COVID-19 vaccine. On this clone itself: The antigen is undetermined.

The CDR3 runs 17 residues. The germline gives CDR1 SGHRS, CDR2 YFSETQ. Trimming took off 0 bases at V and 9 bases at J, with 22 bases between the two ends. Some second doses came at about 4 weeks and others at about 12 weeks; these were pooled. The data were produced by immunoSEQ multiplex PCR, yet TCRdb's version contains in-frame clones alone and is incomplete. The profile shows under 150,000 clones, under 95% of them singletons. Study conclusions and caveats: Among those given AZD1222, only five or six were seropositive at baseline.

The gene calls are TRBV5-1 and TRBJ2-1, with D perhaps matching TRBD2 (6 bases). This TCR was sampled from an adult who received the AZD1222 COVID-19 vaccine. The material was peripheral blood, obtained 28 days after the second AZD1222 dose. CDR3 DNA: TGCGCCAGCAGCTTGGGAGTTGGGGCTAGCGCCTTGGGTGAGCAGTTCTTC. Translation gives CASSLGVGASALGEQFF.